These 10 T cell receptor beta chains originate from one sample sequenced in a study of vaccination and CD4 T cells after COVID-19. The assay that was used to sequence DNA from cultured CD4+ T cells was the Oncomine TCR Beta short-read assay. TCRdb passed the PCR reads through MiXCR, listing each CDR3 protein once. The sample carries 20,000 to 30,000 distinct CDR3 sequences, roughly 40% recorded once. Treatment given: roughly nine-day PBMC culture with coronavirus spike peptide pools or control peptides (ViraFEST assay). The antigens these receptors bind are not known. Sequenced input: CD4+ T cells from blood, cultured in vitro. These receptors all stem from a human donor who had recovered from COVID-19.

This rearrangement joins TRBV7-6 to TRBJ1-6; D is possibly TRBD1 (6 bases). The CDR3 runs 15 residues. V was cut by 5 bases and J by 5 bases, with 13 bases left in between. Per the germline V gene, CDR1 is SGHVS and CDR2 is FNYEAQ. For the CDR3, the DNA is TGTGCCAGCAGCGAGGACAGCGTCCATAATTCACCCCTCCACTTT. It is translated as CASSEDSVHNSPLHF.

The chain links TRBV30 to TRBJ1-1; perhaps TRBD1 as D (5 bases). This CDR3 has 11 amino acids. Germline values: CDR1 GTSNPN, CDR2 SVGIG (reference sequence). With 7 bases removed from V and 6 bases from J, the gap between germline ends came to 12 bases. CDR3 region: CASGGGPEAFF. In DNA, the CDR3 is TGTGCCTCCGGTGGGGGACCTGAAGCTTTCTTT. Looking up the rest from reference TRBV30 and TRBJ1-1 gives the full variable domain: SQTIHQWPATLVQPVGSPLSLECTVEGTSNPNLYWYRQAAGRGLQLLFYSVGIGQISSEVPQNLSASRPQDRQFILSSKKLLLSDSGFYLCASGGGPEAFFGQGTRLTVV.

The V call is TRBV24-1, the J call TRBJ1-5; TRBD1 is a possible D gene (5 bases). V lost 5 bases, J lost 4 bases, and 23 bases lay in between. From germline, CDR1 is KGHDR and CDR2 SFDVKD. CDR3 length equals 18 residues. The chain's CDR3 is CATSGGTTKGLLNQPQHF. In nucleotides, the CDR3 is TGTGCCACCAGTGGGGGAACGACAAAGGGGCTTTTAAATCAGCCCCAGCATTTT.

The rearrangement uses TRBV7-8 and TRBJ1-2; D is possibly TRBD1 (5 bases). In germline, CDR1 is SGHVS, CDR2 FQNEAQ. The CDR3 spans 15 residues. Trimming shortened V by 3 bases and J by 4 bases, and 15 bases separated the two germline ends. The CDR3 region is CASSFPVTGGYGYTF. The CDR3 DNA reads as TGTGCCAGCAGCTTCCCAGTGACGGGGGGCTATGGCTACACCTTC.

The V and J genes are TRBV5-4 and TRBJ2-1; 8 bases are a match to TRBD2. The CDR3 is 15 residues long. Germline CDR1 reads SGHNT; CDR2 reads YYREEE (reference sequence). Unmatched junction bases numbered 9, after V lost 4 bases and J lost 6 bases. The CDR3 DNA sequence: TGTGCCAGCAGCCAAGGCGGGAGCGGGGGCAATGAGCAGTTCTTC. It is translated as CASSQGGSGGNEQFF.

The chain has TRBV20-1 and TRBJ1-5, with TRBD1 matching 8 bases. V trimming: 3 bases; J trimming: 6 bases; junction bases outside the gene matches: 10. This CDR3 is 15 amino acids long. CDR1 DFQATT and CDR2 SNEGSKA come from the germline V gene (reference sequence). CDR3 region: CSASYSGGVFQPQHF. DNA of the CDR3: TGCAGTGCTAGTTATTCAGGGGGCGTCTTTCAGCCCCAGCATTTT.

This clonotype was detected a few times. J is TRBJ2-5 and V is TRBV11-1; D gene unclear. CDR1 and CDR2 from the germline V gene are SGHAT and FQDESV (reference sequence). The V gene lost 5 bases and the J gene lost 5 bases, with 18 bases spanning the gap. This CDR3 contains 15 residues. CDR3 protein: CASSRHGVPEETQYF. The CDR3 nucleotides read TGTGCCAGCAGCCGGCATGGGGTGCCAGAGGAGACCCAGTACTTC.

The chain combines TRBV7-3 with TRBJ2-1; TRBD1 agrees at 7 bases. Losses at the gene ends were 4 bases for V and 7 bases for J; bases not matched to a gene: 13. CDR1 SGHTA and CDR2 FQGTGA come from the germline V gene. The CDR3 sequence is 16 residues long. CDR3 bases: TGTGCCAGCAGCTCCCGCCGGGACAGTAAGAGAAATGAGCAGTTCTTC. This sequence encodes CASSSRRDSKRNEQFF.

V and J are TRBV20-1 and TRBJ1-6, with 7 bases matching TRBD1. V shed 1 base and J 6 bases; nucleotides not matched to a gene: 9. Germline V lookup: CDR1 DFQATT, CDR2 SNEGSKA (reference sequence). The CDR3 runs to 16 residues. The CDR3 loop reads CSARGGQFSGNSPLHF. The CDR3 DNA is TGCAGTGCTAGAGGGGGACAGTTCTCCGGTAATTCACCCCTCCACTTT.

In this sample, this clonotype turned up a few times. The chain combines TRBV9 with TRBJ2-5; D tentatively fits TRBD1 or TRBD2 (5 bases each). CDR1 SGDLS and CDR2 YYNGEE come from the germline V gene. This CDR3 has 14 residues. With 1 base removed from V and 1 base from J, the gap between germline ends came to 8 bases. In nucleotides, the CDR3 is TGTGCCAGCAGCGTAACCGGGACCCAAGAGACCCAGTACTTC. As protein: CASSVTGTQETQYF.